This note documents a single TCR beta chain sequence. It was with 60 Vbeta and 13 Jbeta primers that the PCR ran. The assay was immunoSEQ multiplex PCR, and TCRdb's table has in-frame clones only and misses some. The sample includes some 140,000 clones, about 80% of them seen just once. Germline V gene lookup returns CDR1 ENHRY and CDR2 SYGVKD. J gave up 2 bases and V 4 bases, and 11 bases lay outside the gene matches. This CDR3 has 17 amino acids. These data originate in a study of cytomegalovirus exposure and HLA in healthy donors. The sequence was obtained from a man aged 25 to 40 in good health and CMV-seropositive. The sequenced material came from PBMCs. The chain is built from TRBV10-3 and TRBJ2-5; 9 bases line up with TRBD2. The CDR3 DNA sequence: TGTGCCATCAGTGCTTCCCGGACTAGCGTAGAACAAGAGACCCAGTACTTC. This codes for CAISASRTSVEQETQYF.